The rows below give T cell receptor beta chains drawn from one sample of a study of blood T cell repertoires in COVID-19. Using immunoSEQ multiplex PCR, the repertoire was profiled, and TCRdb retains in-frame clones only, with some absent. The profile shows about 240,000 clones, around 90% of them singletons. Sequencing was done on a sample of peripheral blood. The receptors derive from a man aged 60 to 69 who had recovered from COVID-19. The CDR3 runs from the conserved cysteine through the conserved F or W. A D gene is named only where the DNA matches it firmly. The size entry is marked missing in some rows and otherwise reads once, few, many or a size class.

clone size | J gene | V gene | D gene | CDR3 DNA | CDR3 protein
NA | TRBJ2-1 | TRBV9 | NA | TGTGCCAGCAGCGTAGACCCCACAGGCTACAATGAGCAGTTCTTC | CASSVDPTGYNEQFF
few | TRBJ1-5 | TRBV7-2 | NA | TGTGCCAGCAGCCTCGTTTCAGGTTATAATCAGCCCCAGCATTTT | CASSLVSGYNQPQHF
NA | TRBJ2-5 | TRBV21-1 | NA | TGTGCCAGCAGCCCCGGGTCACTGGAGACCCAGTACTTC | CASSPGSLETQYF
NA | TRBJ1-3 | TRBV14 | NA | TGTGCCAGCAGCTTACAGCAGAGTCTTGGAAACACCATATATTTT | CASSLQQSLGNTIYF
NA | TRBJ2-6 | TRBV2 | NA | TGTGCCAGCAGGCGACAGGCGAGCTCTGGGGCCAACGTCCTGACTTTC | CASRRQASSGANVLTF
NA | TRBJ1-6 | TRBV9 | NA | TGTGCCAGCAGCGTAGATGTAACACCAAAACCCTATAATTCACCCCTCCACTTT | CASSVDVTPKPYNSPLHF
NA | TRBJ1-4 | TRBV4-2 | NA | TGTGCCAGCAGCCAACCGGTCCCCGCCGCAACTAATGAAAAACTGTTTTTT | CASSQPVPAATNEKLFF
NA | TRBJ2-1 | TRBV30 | NA | TGTGCCTGGAGCCCCCGTCGAGGTGAGCAGTTCTTC | CAWSPRRGEQFF
once | TRBJ2-2 | TRBV18 | TRBD1 | TGTGCCAGCTCATCTCGGACAGGGGGAACCGGGGAGCTGTTTTTT | CASSSRTGGTGELFF
NA | TRBJ2-3 | TRBV9 | NA | TGTGCCAGCAGCGTAGTGGGGGCCACAGATACGCAGTATTTT | CASSVVGATDTQYF
NA | TRBJ1-2 | TRBV9 | NA | TGTGCCAGCAGACCACCCGGACAAGAAGGTATGGACTACACCTTC | CASRPPGQEGMDYTF
NA | TRBJ1-1 | TRBV11-2 | NA | TGTGCCAGCAGCCGGAAACGACCGGGACTCCAAATGGGGAACACTGAAGCTTTCTTT | CASSRKRPGLQMGNTEAFF
NA | TRBJ1-4 | TRBV27 | TRBD1 | TGTGCCAGCAGTTTTTCCCGGGACAGGGATGAAAAACTGTTTTTT | CASSFSRDRDEKLFF
NA | TRBJ1-5 | TRBV10-3 | TRBD1 | TGTGCCATCCAGGGGGATCTAAGCGATCAGCCCCAGCATTTT | CAIQGDLSDQPQHF
NA | TRBJ2-3 | TRBV30 | TRBD2 | TGTGCCTGGGGCCGGGGCGGGGGGGCCCCAGATACGCAGTATTTT | CAWGRGGGAPDTQYF
NA | TRBJ2-1 | TRBV2 | TRBD1 | TGTGCCAGCAGCGGGGACAGACATGAGCAGTTCTTC | CASSGDRHEQFF
NA | TRBJ2-5 | TRBV27 | TRBD1 | TGTGCCAGCAGTTGGTACAGGGGTGAGACCCAGTACTTC | CASSWYRGETQYF
once | TRBJ1-3 | TRBV7-9 | TRBD1 | TGTGCCAGCAGTCGACAGGGTTCTGGAAACACCATATATTTT | CASSRQGSGNTIYF
NA | TRBJ1-3 | TRBV7-9 | TRBD1 | TGTGCCAGCAGCGACAAGGGACAGGGGGCGACTAGACCCATATATTTT | CASSDKGQGATRPIYF
few | TRBJ2-5 | TRBV5-5 | TRBD1 | TGTGCCAGCAGCGTGACAGGGGGCCGGGAGACCCAGTACTTC | CASSVTGGRETQYF
NA | TRBJ2-1 | TRBV27 | TRBD1 | TGTGCCAGTAGGTTCGACTCGAGGGGGCCACGGCAGTTCTTC | CASRFDSRGPRQFF
NA | TRBJ1-1 | TRBV30 | NA | TGTGCCTGGAGTGCCACCAGAAAACTGAACACTGAAGCTTTCTTT | CAWSATRKLNTEAFF
NA | TRBJ1-1 | TRBV7-8 | NA | TGTGCCAGCATCCTAGGTTCCCGGTTGAACACTGAAGCTTTCTTT | CASILGSRLNTEAFF
NA | TRBJ2-1 | TRBV7-6 | NA | TGTGCCAGCAGCTTAAGGACTGATCGTTACAATGAGCAGTTCTTC | CASSLRTDRYNEQFF
NA | TRBJ2-7 | TRBV6-2/TRBV6-3 | NA | TGTGCCAGCAGTTACGTCCGGGGAGCGCCCTACGAGCAGTACTTC | CASSYVRGAPYEQYF
NA | TRBJ2-5 | TRBV24-1 | TRBD2 | TGTGCCACCAGTGACCCTGCAGGGCCTAGCGGCAATCAAGAGACCCAGTACTTC | CATSDPAGPSGNQETQYF
NA | TRBJ2-3 | TRBV10-2 | TRBD2 | TGCGCCAGCACGGGCGGGGGGGCCTTTGATACGCAGTATTTT | CASTGGGAFDTQYF
NA | TRBJ2-7 | TRBV5-6 | TRBD1 | TGTGCCAGCAGCTTGGGCAGGGGGACGAGGGAGTACTTC | CASSLGRGTREYF
NA | TRBJ2-3 | TRBV10-3 | TRBD2 | TGTGCCATTAGTCGCGGGGGGGCCGTGGACACAGATACGCAGTATTTT | CAISRGGAVDTDTQYF
NA | TRBJ2-1 | TRBV4-1 | NA | TGCGCCAGCAGCCAAACACCGTATCCCTACAATGAGCAGTTCTTC | CASSQTPYPYNEQFF
NA | TRBJ2-7 | TRBV19 | TRBD2 | TGTGCCAGTAGTACTGGAGCGGGGGTCTACGAGCAGTACTTC | CASSTGAGVYEQYF
NA | TRBJ1-1 | TRBV6-5 | NA | TGTGCCACCGGACTCGATGGCAAAGCTTTCTTT | CATGLDGKAFF
NA | TRBJ2-2 | TRBV2 | TRBD2 | TGTGCCAGCGGTGCGGGGGGTCGAGGGGAGCTGTTTTTT | CASGAGGRGELFF
once | TRBJ2-1 | TRBV24-1 | TRBD1 | TGTGCCACCAGTGACCCTGACAGGGCCCACAATGAGCAGTTCTTC | CATSDPDRAHNEQFF
NA | TRBJ1-3 | TRBV18 | NA | TGTGCCAGCTCACTTTGGGCGAACTCTGGAAACACCATATATTTT | CASSLWANSGNTIYF
NA | TRBJ1-6 | TRBV18 | TRBD1 | TGTGCCAGCTCACCACCAGGGTCAGGGGGCAATTCACCCCTCCACTTT | CASSPPGSGGNSPLHF
few | TRBJ1-5 | TRBV6-4 | NA | TGTGCCAGCAGTGACTCGGGGGGACGGAAGAAGCCCCAGCATTTT | CASSDSGGRKKPQHF
NA | TRBJ1-4 | TRBV10-3 | NA | TGTGCCATCAGAGAGACTGTTGGTGAAAAACTGTTTTTT | CAIRETVGEKLFF
NA | TRBJ2-7 | TRBV11-2 | NA | TGTGCCAGCAGCTTAGCACGTGGACCAGGAGGCGAGCAGTACTTC | CASSLARGPGGEQYF
NA | TRBJ1-1 | TRBV12-3/TRBV12-4 | NA | TGTGCCAGCAGGCGAACTTCGAACACTGAAGCTTTCTTT | CASRRTSNTEAFF
NA | TRBJ1-4 | TRBV7-6 | TRBD1 | TGTGCCAGCGGACTATTGGGACAGTCGAATGAAAAACTGTTTTTT | CASGLLGQSNEKLFF
once | TRBJ2-1 | TRBV5-4 | TRBD1 | TGTGCCAGCAGCTCCCGGGACAGGGACAATGAGCAGTTCTTC | CASSSRDRDNEQFF
NA | TRBJ2-7 | TRBV5-1 | TRBD1 | TGCGCCAGCAGCTTGGGGACAGGCCAGAGACACGAGCAGTACTTC | CASSLGTGQRHEQYF
NA | TRBJ2-3 | TRBV24-1 | TRBD2 | TGTGCCACCAGTGACAGGACTAGCGTGAAAGATACGCAGTATTTT | CATSDRTSVKDTQYF
NA | TRBJ1-1 | TRBV25-1 | TRBD1 | TGTGCCAGCAGTGACTACAGGGGAGGCACTGAAGCTTTCTTT | CASSDYRGGTEAFF
NA | TRBJ2-3 | TRBV9 | NA | TGTGCCAGCAGCGTAATTCATGGGGGCGCGGGAGATACGCAGTATTTT | CASSVIHGGAGDTQYF
NA | TRBJ2-2 | TRBV5-1 | NA | TGCGCCAGCAGCTTGGTGGGCCTAGGAGCGGCGCAAACCGGGGAGCTGTTTTTT | CASSLVGLGAAQTGELFF
NA | TRBJ2-1 | TRBV10-3 | TRBD1 | TGTGCCATCAGTCTACAGGGGCGCTCCTACAATGAGCAGTTCTTC | CAISLQGRSYNEQFF
NA | TRBJ1-2 | TRBV6-6 | NA | TGTGCCAGCAGACCGGGAGAGAACTATGGCTACACCTTC | CASRPGENYGYTF
NA | TRBJ2-2 | TRBV7-9 | TRBD1 | TGTGCCAGCAGCCGAGATGGGACAGGGACCACCGGGGAGCTGTTTTTT | CASSRDGTGTTGELFF
few | TRBJ2-2 | TRBV7-2 | TRBD2 | TGTGCCAGCAGCGCCGGACTAGCGGGGGGGCCTACCGGGGAGCTGTTTTTT | CASSAGLAGGPTGELFF
once | TRBJ2-4 | TRBV24-1 | NA | TGTGCCACCAGTGATACGACTAGTGGCCAGTACTTC | CATSDTTSGQYF
NA | TRBJ1-6 | TRBV6-5 | TRBD1 | TGTGCCGGACGGGGACAGGACTATAATTCACCCCTCCACTTT | CAGRGQDYNSPLHF
NA | TRBJ1-2 | TRBV19 | TRBD1 | TGTGCCAGTAGTTCCCACTGGACAGGGGGCAACCACTATGGCTACACCTTC | CASSSHWTGGNHYGYTF
NA | TRBJ2-3 | TRBV11-2 | NA | TGTGCCAGCAGCTTGATGGCGGAGCGGGATACGCAGTATTTT | CASSLMAERDTQYF
NA | TRBJ2-2 | TRBV10-3 | TRBD1 | TGTGCCATCAACCGGGACAGGGCGAACACCGGGGAGCTGTTTTTT | CAINRDRANTGELFF
NA | TRBJ1-6 | TRBV4-1 | TRBD1 | TGCGCCAGCAGCCAAGGGAGACAGGGGGCTTCACCCCTCCACTTT | CASSQGRQGASPLHF
NA | TRBJ1-3 | TRBV13 | NA | TGTGCCAGCAGCTTCCGGACAGACTCTGGAAACACCATATATTTT | CASSFRTDSGNTIYF